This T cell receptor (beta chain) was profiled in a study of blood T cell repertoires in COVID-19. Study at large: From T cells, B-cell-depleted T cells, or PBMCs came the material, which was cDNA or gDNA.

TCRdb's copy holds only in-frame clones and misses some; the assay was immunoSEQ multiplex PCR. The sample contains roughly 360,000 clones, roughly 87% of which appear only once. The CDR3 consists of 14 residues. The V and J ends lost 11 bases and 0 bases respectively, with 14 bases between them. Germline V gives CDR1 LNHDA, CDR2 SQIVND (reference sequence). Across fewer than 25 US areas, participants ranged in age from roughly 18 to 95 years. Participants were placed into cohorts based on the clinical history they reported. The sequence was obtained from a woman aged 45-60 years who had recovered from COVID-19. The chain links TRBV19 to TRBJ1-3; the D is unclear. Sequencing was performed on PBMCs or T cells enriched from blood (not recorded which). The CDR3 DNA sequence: TGTGCCCTGGGAGGCGGCCCCTCTGGAAACACCATATATTTT. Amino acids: CALGGGPSGNTIYF.